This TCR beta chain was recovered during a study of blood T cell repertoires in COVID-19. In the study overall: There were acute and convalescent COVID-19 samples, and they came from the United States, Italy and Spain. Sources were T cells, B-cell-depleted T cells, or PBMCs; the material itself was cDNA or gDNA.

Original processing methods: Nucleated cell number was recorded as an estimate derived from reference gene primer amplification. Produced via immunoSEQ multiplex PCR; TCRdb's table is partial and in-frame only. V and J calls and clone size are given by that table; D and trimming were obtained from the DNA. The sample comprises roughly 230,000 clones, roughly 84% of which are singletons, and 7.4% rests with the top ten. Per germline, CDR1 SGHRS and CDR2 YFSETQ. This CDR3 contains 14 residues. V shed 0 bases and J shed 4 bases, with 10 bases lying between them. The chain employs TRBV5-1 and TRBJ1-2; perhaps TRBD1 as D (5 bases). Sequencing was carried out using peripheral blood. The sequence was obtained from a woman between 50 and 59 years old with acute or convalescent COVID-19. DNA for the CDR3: TGCGCCAGCAGCTTGGCCGACAGCTCCTATGGCTACACCTTC. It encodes CASSLADSSYGYTF.